This T cell receptor (beta chain) originates from a study of identical twins (dated by TCRdb to about 2016). Some background on the complete study: The study deep-sequenced TCR alpha and beta repertoires from monozygotic twins, unrelated adults of various ages and cord blood to test whether fetal clonotypes persist. Replicate twin experiments were performed at different times using different library preparation protocols to rule out contamination. Findings and caveats that apply to the study as a whole: Conclusions relied on cross-sectional statistical analysis, since the same donors could not be followed over many years. In monozygotic twins, out-of-frame TCR alpha sharing was systematically underestimated by recombination models, although the models agreed with sharing between unrelated individuals. Abundant cord blood beta clonotypes carried fewer insertions; young adult naive repertoires showed a weaker similar trend, while memory repertoires showed none. Compared with coincidental sharing between unrelated individuals, an excess of low generation-probability sequences was observed among out-of-frame TCR alpha sequences shared between twins. Zero-insertion analyses could be partly confounded by invariant T cells such as MAIT and iNKT, though diverse VJ usage argued against such confounding for most clonotypes. Excess twin sharing in beta out-of-frame sequences was weaker because fewer shared sequences lowered the signal-to-noise ratio.

Only healthy Caucasian donors were included. The researchers also sequenced three unrelated adults who were not twins: a male aged 18 to 30, a male aged 50 to 59, and a female aged 50 to 59. Miltenyi CD45RO+ enrichment and human naive T-cell isolation kits were used to isolate memory (CD45RO+) and naive T cells from PBMC. Library generation was performed with 5' RACE. Sequencing relied on an Illumina HiSeq 2000. A universal primer binding site was added through template switching, and the final cDNA carried a unique molecular identifier so that TCR cDNA molecules could be counted accurately. Specific primers in the conserved constant-segment region were used to synthesize first-strand cDNA for the TCR alpha and beta chains. Each cDNA library was double barcoded, with a SMART-Mk sample barcode plus Illumina barcodes, to control for contamination. TruSeq adapter sequences and Illumina sample barcodes were added in two successive PCR steps. TCR alpha and beta cDNA libraries were sequenced on the Illumina HiSeq platform with custom primers. As for how the authors treated the data: Raw reads were processed with MiGEC to extract unique molecular identifiers, and MiXCR was used to determine CDR3 positions. Recombination models were inferred per individual with the repgenHMM and IGoR tools using an EM algorithm. The analysis of shared clonotypes was done with the tcR package in R, with sharing normalized by the product of cloneset sizes. To study raw recombination free of thymic and clonal selection effects, out-of-frame nonproductive sequences were analyzed. Using fastp at Q25 and MiXCR, TCRdb reprocessed the public reads and kept productive beta chains. Rows matching on CDR3 protein sequence are summarized as one entry with the most common DNA and genes. These V and J calls are TCRdb output, not the study's own analysis. The sample table shows 350,000 to 450,000 distinct CDR3 sequences, and less than 20% are seen once. The ten largest clonotypes hold 9.5% to 15% of the sample.

The germline V gene supplies CDR1 SGDLS and CDR2 YYNGEE. Taken from cysteine to phenylalanine, the CDR3 has 13 residues. Just CDR3 DNA is preserved here, 39 bases in frame from base 1. V gives up 3 bases and J gives up 5 bases, and the segment between their germline ends measures 12 bases. A word on this clonotype: No antigen is known for it. No base quality information exists; no much larger clone differs at one position.

The chain is encoded by TRBV9 joined to TRBJ2-7; there is no confident call for the D gene. The sample was naive T cells sorted from blood. The intended sense of this specimen's cell subset or site label: cells isolated with a human naive T-cell isolation kit. This sequence was found in a man aged 45-60 years in good health. The CDR3 region has the sequence CASSANTWDEQYF. Read as DNA, the sequence is TGTGCCAGCAGCGCGAACACCTGGGACGAGCAGTACTTC.